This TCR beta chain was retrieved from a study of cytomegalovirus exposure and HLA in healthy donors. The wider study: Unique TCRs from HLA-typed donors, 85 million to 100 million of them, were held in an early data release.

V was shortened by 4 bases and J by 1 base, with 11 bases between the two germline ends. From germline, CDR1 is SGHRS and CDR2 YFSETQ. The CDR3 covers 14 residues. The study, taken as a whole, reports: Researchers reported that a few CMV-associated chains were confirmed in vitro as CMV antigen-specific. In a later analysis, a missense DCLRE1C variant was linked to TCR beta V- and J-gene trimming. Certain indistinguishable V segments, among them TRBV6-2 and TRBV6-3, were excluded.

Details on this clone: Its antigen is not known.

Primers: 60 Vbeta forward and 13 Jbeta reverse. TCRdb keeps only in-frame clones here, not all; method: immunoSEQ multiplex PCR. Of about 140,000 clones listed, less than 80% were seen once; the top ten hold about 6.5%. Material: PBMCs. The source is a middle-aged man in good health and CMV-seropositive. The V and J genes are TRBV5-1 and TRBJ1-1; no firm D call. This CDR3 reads CASSRVPKNTEAFF. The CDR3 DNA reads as TGCGCCAGCAGCCGTGTCCCTAAGAACACTGAAGCTTTCTTT. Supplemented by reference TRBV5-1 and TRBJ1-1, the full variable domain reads KAGVTQTPRYLIKTRGQQVTLSCSPISGHRSVSWYQQTPGQGLQFLFEYFSETQRNKGNFPGRFSGRQFSNSRSEMNVSTLELGDSALYLCASSRVPKNTEAFFGQGTRLTVV.